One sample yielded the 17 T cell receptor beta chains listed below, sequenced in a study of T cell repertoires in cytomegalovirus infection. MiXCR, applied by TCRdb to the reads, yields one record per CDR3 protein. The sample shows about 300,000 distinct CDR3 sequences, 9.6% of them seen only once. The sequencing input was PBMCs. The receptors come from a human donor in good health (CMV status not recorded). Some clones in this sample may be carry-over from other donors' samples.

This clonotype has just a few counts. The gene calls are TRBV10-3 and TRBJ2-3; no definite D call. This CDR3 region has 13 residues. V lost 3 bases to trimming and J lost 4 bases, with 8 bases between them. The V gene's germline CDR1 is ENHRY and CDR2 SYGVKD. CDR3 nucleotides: TGTGCCATCAGTGATAATAACCCAGATACGCAGTATTTT. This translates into CAISDNNPDTQYF.

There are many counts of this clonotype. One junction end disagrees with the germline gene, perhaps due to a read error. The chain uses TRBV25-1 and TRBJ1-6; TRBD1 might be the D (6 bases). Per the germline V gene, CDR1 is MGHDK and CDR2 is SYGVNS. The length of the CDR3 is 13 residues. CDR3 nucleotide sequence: TGTGCGAGCACGGGGCAGGGGCATTCACCCCTCCACTTT. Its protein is CASTGQGHSPLHF.

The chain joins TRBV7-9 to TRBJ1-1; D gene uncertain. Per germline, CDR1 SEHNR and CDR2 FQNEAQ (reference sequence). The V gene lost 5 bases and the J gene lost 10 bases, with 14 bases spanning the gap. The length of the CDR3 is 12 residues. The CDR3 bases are TGTGCCAGCAGCCGGGAAGGGTCTGGAGCTTTCTTT. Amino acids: CASSREGSGAFF.

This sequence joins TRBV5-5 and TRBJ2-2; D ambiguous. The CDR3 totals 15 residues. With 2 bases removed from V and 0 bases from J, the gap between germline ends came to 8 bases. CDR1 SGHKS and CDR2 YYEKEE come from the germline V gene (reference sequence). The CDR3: CASSLAISNTGELFF. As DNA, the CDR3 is TGTGCCAGCAGCTTAGCGATTTCGAACACCGGGGAGCTGTTTTTT.

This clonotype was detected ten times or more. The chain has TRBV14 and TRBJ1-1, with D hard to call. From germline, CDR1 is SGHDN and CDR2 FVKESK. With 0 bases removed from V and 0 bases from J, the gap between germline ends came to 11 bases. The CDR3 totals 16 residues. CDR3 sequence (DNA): TGTGCCAGCAGCCAAGATCTGCTGTGGGTGAACACTGAAGCTTTCTTT. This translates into CASSQDLLWVNTEAFF.

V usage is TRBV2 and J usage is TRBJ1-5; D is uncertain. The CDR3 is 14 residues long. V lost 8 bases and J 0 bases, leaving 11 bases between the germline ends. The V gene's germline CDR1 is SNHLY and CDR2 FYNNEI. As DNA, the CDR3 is TGTGCCAGCGTGCCAGACTCTAGCAATCAGCCCCAGCATTTT. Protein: CASVPDSSNQPQHF.

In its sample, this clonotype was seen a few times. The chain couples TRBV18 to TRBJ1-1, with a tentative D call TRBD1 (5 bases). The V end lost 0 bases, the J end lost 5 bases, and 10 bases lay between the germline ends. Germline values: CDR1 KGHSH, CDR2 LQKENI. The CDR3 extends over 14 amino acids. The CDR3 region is CASSPPQGGTEAFF. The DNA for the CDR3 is TGTGCCAGCTCACCACCCCAGGGTGGTACTGAAGCTTTCTTT.

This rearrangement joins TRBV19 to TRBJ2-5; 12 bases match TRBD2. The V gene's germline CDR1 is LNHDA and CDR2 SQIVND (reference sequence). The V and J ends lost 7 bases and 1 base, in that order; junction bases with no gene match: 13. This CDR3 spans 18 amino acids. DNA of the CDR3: TGTGCCAGTACTAACTCGGAGACTAGCGGGGGCCTCCAAGAGACCCAGTACTTC. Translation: CASTNSETSGGLQETQYF. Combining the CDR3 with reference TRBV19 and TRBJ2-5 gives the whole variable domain DGGITQSPKYLFRKEGQNVTLSCEQNLNHDAMYWYRQDPGQGLRLIYYSQIVNDFQKGDIAEGYSVSREKKESFPLTVTSAQKNPTAFYLCASTNSETSGGLQETQYFGPGTRLLVL.

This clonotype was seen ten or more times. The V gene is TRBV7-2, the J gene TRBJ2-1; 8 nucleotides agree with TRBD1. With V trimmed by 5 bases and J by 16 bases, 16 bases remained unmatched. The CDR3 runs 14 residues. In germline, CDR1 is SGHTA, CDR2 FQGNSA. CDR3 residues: CASSPRPADRAPFF. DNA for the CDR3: TGTGCCAGCAGCCCTCGCCCAGCGGACAGGGCCCCTTTCTTC.

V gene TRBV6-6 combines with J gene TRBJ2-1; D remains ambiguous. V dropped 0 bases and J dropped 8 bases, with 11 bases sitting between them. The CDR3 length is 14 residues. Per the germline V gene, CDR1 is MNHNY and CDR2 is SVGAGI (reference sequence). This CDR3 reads CASSYSHSTHEQFF. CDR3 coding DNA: TGTGCCAGCAGTTACTCTCATTCTACCCATGAGCAGTTCTTC.

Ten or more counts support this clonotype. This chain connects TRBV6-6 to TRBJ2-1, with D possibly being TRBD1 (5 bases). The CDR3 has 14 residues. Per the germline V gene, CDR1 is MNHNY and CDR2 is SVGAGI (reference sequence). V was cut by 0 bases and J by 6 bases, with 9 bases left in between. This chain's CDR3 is CASSYSVDSNEQFF. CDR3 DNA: TGTGCCAGCAGTTACTCGGTCGACAGCAATGAGCAGTTCTTC.

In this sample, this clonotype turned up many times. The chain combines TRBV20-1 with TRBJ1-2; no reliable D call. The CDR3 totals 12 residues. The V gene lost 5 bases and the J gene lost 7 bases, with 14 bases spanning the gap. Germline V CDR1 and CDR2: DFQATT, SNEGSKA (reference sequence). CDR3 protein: CSAWTVVSGYTF. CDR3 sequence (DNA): TGCAGTGCTTGGACTGTGGTGTCTGGCTACACCTTC.

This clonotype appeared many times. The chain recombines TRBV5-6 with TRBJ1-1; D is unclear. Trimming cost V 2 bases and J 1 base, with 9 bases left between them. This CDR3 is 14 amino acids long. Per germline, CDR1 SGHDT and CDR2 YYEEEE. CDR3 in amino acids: CASSFPPWNTEAFF. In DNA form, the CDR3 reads TGTGCCAGCAGCTTTCCTCCCTGGAACACTGAAGCTTTCTTT.

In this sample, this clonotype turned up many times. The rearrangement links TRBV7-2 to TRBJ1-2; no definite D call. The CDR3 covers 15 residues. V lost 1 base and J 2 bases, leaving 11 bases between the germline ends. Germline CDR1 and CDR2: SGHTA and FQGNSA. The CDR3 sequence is CASSLESTANYGYTF. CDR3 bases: TGTGCCAGCAGCTTAGAATCGACTGCGAACTATGGCTACACCTTC. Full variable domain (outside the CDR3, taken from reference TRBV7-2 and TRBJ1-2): GAGVSQSPSNKVTEKGKDVELRCDPISGHTALYWYRQSLGQGLEFLIYFQGNSAPDKSGLPSDRFSAERTGGSVSTLTIQRTQQEDSAVYLCASSLESTANYGYTFGSGTRLTVV.

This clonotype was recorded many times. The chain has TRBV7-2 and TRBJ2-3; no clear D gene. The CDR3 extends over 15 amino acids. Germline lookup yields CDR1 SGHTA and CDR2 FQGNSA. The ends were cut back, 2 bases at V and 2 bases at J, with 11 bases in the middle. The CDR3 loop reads CASSLNLQSTDTQYF. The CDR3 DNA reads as TGTGCCAGCAGCTTAAATTTGCAGTCCACAGATACGCAGTATTTT.

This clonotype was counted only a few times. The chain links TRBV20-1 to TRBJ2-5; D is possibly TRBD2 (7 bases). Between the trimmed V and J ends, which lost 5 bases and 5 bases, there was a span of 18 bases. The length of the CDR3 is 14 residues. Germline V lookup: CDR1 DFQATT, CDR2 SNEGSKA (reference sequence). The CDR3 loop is CSAPYGGPGETQYF. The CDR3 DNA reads TGCAGTGCTCCCTACGGGGGGCCAGGGGAGACCCAGTACTTC.

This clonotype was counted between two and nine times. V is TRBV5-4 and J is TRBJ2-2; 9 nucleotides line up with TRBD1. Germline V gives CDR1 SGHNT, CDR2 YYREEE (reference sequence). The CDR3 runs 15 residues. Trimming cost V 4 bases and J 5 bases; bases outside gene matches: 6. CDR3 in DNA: TGTGCCAGCAGCATCCGGGACAGGGAAACCGGGGAGCTGTTTTTT. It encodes CASSIRDRETGELFF.